These 10 T cell receptor beta chains share one sample of origin, sequenced in a study of PD-1 and CTLA-4 blockade in melanoma. Sequencing was performed with immunoSEQ multiplex PCR; in TCRdb, only in-frame clones are kept and a portion is missing. The sample lists some 11,000 clones; around 82% were seen once. Sequenced here: CD8+ T cells from peripheral blood, sampled from a patient given anti-PD-1 treatment. The source of these receptors is a human donor with melanoma.

The rearrangement uses TRBV7-8 and TRBJ2-3, with TRBD2 identical over 9 bases. V trimming: 1 base; J trimming: 6 bases; junction bases outside the gene matches: 8. CDR3 size: 16 residues. Germline V gene lookup returns CDR1 SGHVS and CDR2 FQNEAQ. The CDR3 protein is CASSLEASGVRDTQYF. DNA of the CDR3: TGTGCCAGCAGCTTAGAGGCTAGCGGGGTCCGGGATACGCAGTATTTT.

This chain uses TRBV5-4 with TRBJ2-2; TRBD2 aligns across 8 bases. Losses at the gene ends were 0 bases for V and 6 bases for J; bases not matched to a gene: 7. This CDR3 is built from 16 residues. From germline, CDR1 is SGHNT and CDR2 YYREEE (reference sequence). This chain's CDR3 is CASSLAEGLAAGELFF. The CDR3 DNA follows: TGTGCCAGCAGCTTGGCCGAAGGACTAGCTGCCGGGGAGCTGTTTTTT. Looking up the rest from reference TRBV5-4 and TRBJ2-2 gives the full variable domain: ETGVTQSPTHLIKTRGQQVTLRCSSQSGHNTVSWYQQALGQGPQFIFQYYREEENGRGNFPPRFSGLQFPNYSSELNVNALELDDSALYLCASSLAEGLAAGELFFGEGSRLTVL.

V and J are TRBV2 and TRBJ2-1; 10 bases are a match to TRBD2. J was trimmed by 1 base and V by 0 bases; bases with no gene match: 6. The CDR3 covers 18 residues. The germline gives CDR1 SNHLY, CDR2 FYNNEI. CDR3 sequence (DNA): TGTGCCAGCAGTGAAGCTCCTAGCGGGAGTTGGTCCTACAATGAGCAGTTCTTC. The encoded protein is CASSEAPSGSWSYNEQFF.

The chain recombines TRBV7-9 with TRBJ2-1, with a weak D call TRBD1 (6 bases). This CDR3 has 12 amino acids. The germline gives CDR1 SEHNR, CDR2 FQNEAQ (reference sequence). Trimming took off 5 bases at V and 13 bases at J, with 15 bases between the two ends. The CDR3 region has the DNA TGTGCCAGCAGCCATGAGGGGGACACTCAGTTCTTC. Its protein product is CASSHEGDTQFF.

V is TRBV11-3 and J is TRBJ2-7; TRBD2 is a possible D gene (6 bases). Trimming stripped 5 bases from V and 0 bases from J, with 14 bases between. This CDR3 region has 15 residues. Germline CDR1 and CDR2: SGHNT and YENEEA. CDR3 DNA: TGTGCCAGCAGCAGCCGGGACTCTGACTCCTACGAGCAGTACTTC. It encodes CASSSRDSDSYEQYF.

In this sample, this clone turned up a few times. The chain has TRBV6-2 or TRBV6-3 and TRBJ1-1, with D unclear. Per germline, CDR1 MNHEY and CDR2 SVGEGT. This CDR3 region has 13 residues. The V gene lost 2 bases and the J gene lost 4 bases, with 8 bases spanning the gap. CDR3 residues: CASSYVRTTEAFF. In DNA, the CDR3 is TGTGCCAGCAGTTACGTGAGGACCACTGAAGCTTTCTTT.

This clone was observed once. The J gene is TRBJ2-7, the V gene TRBV6-5; 7 nucleotides agree with TRBD2. CDR1 is MNHEY, CDR2 SVGAGI, per germline. The CDR3 is made up of 16 amino acids. V trimming: 0 bases; J trimming: 0 bases; junction bases outside the gene matches: 5. For the CDR3, the DNA is TGTGCCAGCAGTTACTCCCCAGCGGGGTCCTCCTACGAGCAGTACTTC. Translated: CASSYSPAGSSYEQYF.

A single count supports this clone. CDR3 nucleotide sequence: TGCGCCAGCAGCCAACAGTTGGGGTACAATGAGCAGTTCTTC. It codes for CASSQQLGYNEQFF. V and J are TRBV4-3 and TRBJ2-1; D gene unclear. Trimming pared 2 bases from V and 4 bases from J, leaving 9 bases between. From germline, CDR1 is LGHNA and CDR2 YSLEER. This CDR3 comprises 14 residues.

This clone has only one observation. The chain uses TRBV5-1 and TRBJ2-2; D may be TRBD2 (5 bases). The CDR3 consists of 16 residues. Deletions cut 2 bases from V and 0 bases from J, with 11 bases between. Germline V gene data show CDR1 as SGHRS and CDR2 as YFSETQ. The CDR3 coding sequence is TGCGCCAGCAGCTTATTCCCGGGGACGAACACCGGGGAGCTGTTTTTT. Protein: CASSLFPGTNTGELFF.

The V gene is TRBV19, the J gene TRBJ1-2, with D perhaps matching TRBD1 (5 bases). The ends were cut back, 0 bases at V and 5 bases at J, with 19 bases in the middle. This CDR3 has 17 amino acids. The germline V gene encodes CDR1 LNHDA and CDR2 SQIVND (reference sequence). CDR3 amino acids: CASSIDLGALGGYGYTF. The CDR3, as DNA: TGTGCCAGTAGTATAGATCTTGGGGCTCTTGGGGGGTATGGCTACACCTTC.